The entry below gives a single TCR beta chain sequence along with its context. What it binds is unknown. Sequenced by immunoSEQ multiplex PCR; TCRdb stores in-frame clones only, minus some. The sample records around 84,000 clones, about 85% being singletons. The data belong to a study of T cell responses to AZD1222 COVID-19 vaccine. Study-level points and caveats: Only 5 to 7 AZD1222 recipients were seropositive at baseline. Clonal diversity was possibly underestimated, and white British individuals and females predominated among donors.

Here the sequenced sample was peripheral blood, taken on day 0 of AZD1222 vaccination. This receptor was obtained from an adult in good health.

CDR3 region: CASSVGGKGTEAFF. The CDR3 DNA sequence: TGTGCCAGCAGCGTAGGCGGGAAGGGGACTGAAGCTTTCTTT. The chain combines TRBV9 with TRBJ1-1; maybe TRBD1 (5 bases). CDR3 length: 14 residues. Germline values: CDR1 SGDLS, CDR2 YYNGEE. Deletions cut 0 bases from V and 5 bases from J, with 11 bases between.